This T cell receptor beta chain comes out of a study of shared clonotypes between healthy human individuals. Memory CD4+ cells were the fraction left after CD45RA+ naive selection. Produced via immunoSEQ multiplex PCR; TCRdb's table is partial and in-frame only. The table has 1.4 million or so clones, about 98.5% seen once; the top ten hold approximately 0.38%. Trimming pared 1 base from V and 4 bases from J, leaving 7 bases between. The CDR3 consists of 14 residues. The germline V gene has CDR1 SNHLY and CDR2 FYNNEI. The chain combines TRBV2 with TRBJ2-2; D unclear. Source material: naive CD4+ T cells sorted from blood. Subset defined: CD45RA+ positively selected. This TCR was sampled from a man younger than 40 in good health. The CDR3 bases are TGTGCCAGCAGTGAAGAACAGTCCACCGGGGAGCTGTTTTTT. Translation: CASSEEQSTGELFF.